Below, 18 T cell receptor beta chains from the same sample are listed, as sequenced in a study of human T cells and chemical hapten exposure. Using its own MiXCR run on the RACE reads, TCRdb lists one record per CDR3 protein. This sample has 65,000 to 90,000 distinct CDR3 sequences, with 6% to 8.5% found just once. Indicated time point: patch test 2, 6 weeks after DPC sensitization. Described treatment: therapeutic diphenylcyclopropenone sensitization with weekly scalp DPC. Source: whole blood, taken in connection with sensitization to the hapten diphenylcyclopropenone (DPC). The receptors stem from a woman in her 30s with alopecia areata. Some clones in this sample may be carry-over from other donors' samples.

V usage is TRBV6-1 and J usage is TRBJ1-2; 9 positions match TRBD1. The V gene end was trimmed by 5 bases and the J gene end by 3 bases; junction bases not matched to a gene: 7. The CDR3 totals 15 residues. Germline values: CDR1 MNHNS, CDR2 SASEGT. CDR3 residues: CASSLRWDRDYGYTF. Here the CDR3 DNA reads TGTGCCAGCAGTTTAAGATGGGACAGGGACTATGGCTACACCTTC.

V usage is TRBV28 and J usage is TRBJ2-7, with TRBD1 as a possible D gene (7 bases). This CDR3 region has 13 residues. From germline, CDR1 is MDHEN and CDR2 SYDVKM. V lost 10 bases to trimming and J lost 0 bases, with 13 bases between them. CDR3 in amino acids: CAILEGASYEQYF. DNA of the CDR3: TGTGCCATCTTGGAGGGGGCCTCCTACGAGCAGTACTTC.

In this sample, this clonotype turned up many times. CDR3 loop: CASSPPGPRTEAFF. CDR3 DNA sequence: TGTGCCAGCTCACCCCCCGGGCCACGCACTGAAGCTTTCTTT. The chain has TRBV18 and TRBJ1-1; D unclear. The length of the CDR3 is 14 residues. Looked up from germline, CDR1 is KGHSH and CDR2 is LQKENI. The V end lost 3 bases, the J end lost 4 bases, and 12 bases lay between the germline ends.

This chain connects TRBV3-1 to TRBJ2-3; D unresolved. Germline loops: CDR1 LGHDT, CDR2 YNNKEL (reference sequence). Trimming removed 4 bases at V and 2 bases at J, with 4 bases between. The CDR3 sequence is 12 residues long. CDR3 DNA sequence: TGTGCCAGCAGCCCGAACACAGATACGCAGTATTTT. Its protein product is CASSPNTDTQYF.

The chain joins TRBV3-1 to TRBJ1-1; D is undetermined. This CDR3 contains 13 residues. Germline CDR1 LGHDT, CDR2 YNNKEL (reference sequence). V lost 4 bases, J lost 0 bases, and 6 bases lay in between. CDR3 DNA: TGTGCCAGCAGCCCCCGGGTGAACACTGAAGCTTTCTTT. Translation gives CASSPRVNTEAFF.

The CDR3 protein is CASSYVMGQGLGYTF. In DNA form, the CDR3 reads TGTGCCAGCAGTTACGTTATGGGACAGGGGCTTGGCTACACCTTC. This chain joins TRBV6-5 and TRBJ1-2, with 10 bases matching TRBD1. Germline V CDR1 and CDR2: MNHEY, SVGAGI. The CDR3 has 15 residues. After removal of 2 bases from V and 7 bases from J, the junction contained 7 bases not matched to a gene.

The chain is built from TRBV5-1 and TRBJ2-2, with D possibly matching TRBD1 (5 bases). Trimming stripped 4 bases from V and 1 base from J, with 14 bases between. The germline CDR1 and CDR2 sequences are SGHRS and YFSETQ. CDR3 length equals 16 residues. The CDR3 DNA follows: TGCGCCAGCAGCCTGCAGGTCACAGGGAACACCGGGGAGCTGTTTTTT. Translated: CASSLQVTGNTGELFF.

As to this clonotype: The CDR3 does not end in the conserved phenylalanine or tryptophan, so this is likely a read error. This chain links TRBV5-6 with TRBJ2-7; D is uncertain. This CDR3 spans 13 amino acids. V lost 7 bases to trimming and J lost 0 bases, with 11 bases between them. The V gene's germline CDR1 is SGHDT and CDR2 YYEEEE. The DNA of the CDR3 is TGTGCCAGCGGCCCCTTCAGCTCCTACGAGCAGTACATC. This gives the protein CASGPFSSYEQYI.

In its sample, this clonotype was seen many times. The chain is built from TRBV7-3 and TRBJ2-2; 7 bases match TRBD1. The V and J ends lost 6 bases and 6 bases, in that order; junction bases with no gene match: 10. The V gene's germline CDR1 is SGHTA and CDR2 FQGTGA. CDR3 size: 15 residues. The CDR3 is CASSQDRAGSGELFF. The CDR3, as DNA: TGTGCCAGCAGTCAAGACAGGGCCGGGTCCGGGGAGCTGTTTTTT. Full variable domain (outside the CDR3, taken from reference TRBV7-3 and TRBJ2-2): GAGVSQTPSNKVTEKGKYVELRCDPISGHTALYWYRQSLGQGPEFLIYFQGTGAADDSGLPNDRFFAVRPEGSVSTLKIQRTERGDSAVYLCASSQDRAGSGELFFGEGSRLTVL.

This clonotype was recorded a few times. The V gene is TRBV5-1, the J gene TRBJ1-3; D might be TRBD1 (6 bases). Germline CDR1 reads SGHRS; CDR2 reads YFSETQ. V was cut by 0 bases and J by 3 bases, with 25 bases left in between. The CDR3 totals 20 residues. CDR3 in amino acids: CASSLAWLGGKSRNGNTIYF. In nucleotides, the CDR3 is TGCGCCAGCAGCTTGGCCTGGCTCGGGGGCAAGAGTAGGAATGGAAACACCATATATTTT. Looking up the rest from reference TRBV5-1 and TRBJ1-3 gives the full variable domain: KAGVTQTPRYLIKTRGQQVTLSCSPISGHRSVSWYQQTPGQGLQFLFEYFSETQRNKGNFPGRFSGRQFSNSRSEMNVSTLELGDSALYLCASSLAWLGGKSRNGNTIYFGEGSWLTVV.

The rearrangement uses TRBV5-1 and TRBJ1-1; D unresolved. Germline V lookup: CDR1 SGHRS, CDR2 YFSETQ. This CDR3 is 13 amino acids long. V was trimmed by 4 bases and J by 3 bases, leaving 10 bases between them. Here the CDR3 DNA reads TGCGCCAGCAGCGAAACTGGATACACTGAAGCTTTCTTT. Its protein is CASSETGYTEAFF.

This clonotype was observed a few times. The CDR3 loop reads CAISDRMAGGSGANVLTF. CDR3 DNA: TGTGCCATCAGTGATAGGATGGCAGGGGGCTCTGGGGCCAACGTCCTGACTTTC. The chain carries TRBV10-3 and TRBJ2-6; 7 positions match TRBD1. With 3 bases clipped from V and 0 bases from J, the junction kept 8 bases outside the gene matches. CDR3 size: 18 residues. Germline V lookup: CDR1 ENHRY, CDR2 SYGVKD.

The sample holds many counts of this clonotype. The chain links TRBV12-3 or TRBV12-4 to TRBJ1-1, with D uncertain. This CDR3 is 14 amino acids long. Trimming stripped 5 bases from V and 0 bases from J, with 10 bases between. This chain's CDR3 is CASSPTTLNTEAFF. CDR3 DNA sequence: TGTGCCAGCAGTCCCACCACCCTGAACACTGAAGCTTTCTTT.

This clonotype occurred a few times. V and J are TRBV18 and TRBJ1-3; D gene ambiguous. Trimming removed 2 bases at V and 2 bases at J, with 10 bases between. Germline V gives CDR1 KGHSH, CDR2 LQKENI. The CDR3 has 15 amino acids. This CDR3 is CASSPAQEPGNTIYF. The CDR3 bases are TGTGCCAGCTCACCAGCTCAGGAACCTGGAAACACCATATATTTT.

The chain carries TRBV7-9 and TRBJ1-4, with 8 bases that match TRBD1. CDR3 size: 14 residues. V shed 5 bases, J shed 7 bases, and the junction held 6 bases outside the gene matches. Germline V gene data show CDR1 as SEHNR and CDR2 as FQNEAQ (reference sequence). The CDR3 loop reads CASSQTGAGEKLFF. The CDR3 region has the DNA TGTGCCAGCAGCCAGACAGGGGCGGGTGAAAAACTGTTTTTT. Complete variable domain (other parts from reference TRBV7-9 and TRBJ1-4): DTGVSQNPRHKITKRGQNVTFRCDPISEHNRLYWYRQTLGQGPEFLTYFQNEAQLEKSRLLSDRFSAERPKGSFSTLEIQRTEQGDSAMYLCASSQTGAGEKLFFGSGTQLSVL.

The sample holds many counts of this clonotype. The CDR3 nucleotides are TGCAGTGCTACCCGTTTAGGGGCTTGGGCTTTCTTT. Its protein is CSATRLGAWAFF. This chain joins TRBV20-1 and TRBJ1-1; D is perhaps TRBD1 (5 bases). This CDR3 has 12 residues. V was cut by 4 bases and J by 11 bases, with 17 bases left in between. Germline loops: CDR1 DFQATT, CDR2 SNEGSKA (reference sequence).

This clonotype occurred many times. The V gene is TRBV6-2 or TRBV6-3, the J gene TRBJ1-1; D uncertain. The V gene lost 2 bases and the J gene lost 4 bases, with 2 bases spanning the gap. CDR1 is MNHEY and CDR2 is SVGEGT in the germline V gene. This CDR3 spans 11 amino acids. The DNA of the CDR3 is TGTGCCAGCAGTTACCCCACTGAAGCTTTCTTT. Its translation is CASSYPTEAFF.

This clonotype was recorded at least ten times. J is TRBJ2-1 and V is TRBV3-1; D is possibly TRBD1 or TRBD2 (5 bases each). The V gene lost 1 base and the J gene lost 10 bases, with 14 bases spanning the gap. Germline-derived CDR1 and CDR2 are LGHDT and YNNKEL (reference sequence). The CDR3 is 14 amino acids. CDR3 protein: CASSQGRGAVEQFF. CDR3 sequence (DNA): TGTGCCAGCAGCCAAGGGAGAGGGGCAGTCGAGCAGTTCTTC.